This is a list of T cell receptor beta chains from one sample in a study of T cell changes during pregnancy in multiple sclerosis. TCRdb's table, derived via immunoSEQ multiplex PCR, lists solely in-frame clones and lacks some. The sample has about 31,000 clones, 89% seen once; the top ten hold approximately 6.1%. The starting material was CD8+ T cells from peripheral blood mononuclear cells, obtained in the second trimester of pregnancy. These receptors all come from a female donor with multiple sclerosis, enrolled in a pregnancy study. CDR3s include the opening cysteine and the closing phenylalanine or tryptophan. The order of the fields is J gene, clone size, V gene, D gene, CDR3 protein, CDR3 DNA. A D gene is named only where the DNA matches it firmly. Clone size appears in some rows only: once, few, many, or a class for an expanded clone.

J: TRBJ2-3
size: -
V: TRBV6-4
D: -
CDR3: CASSRTSLNTDTQYF
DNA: TGTGCCAGCAGTCGTACTAGCCTTAACACAGATACGCAGTATTTT

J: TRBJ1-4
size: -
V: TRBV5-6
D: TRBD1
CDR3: CASSFDRVEYEKLFF
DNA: TGTGCCAGCAGCTTCGACAGGGTGGAATATGAAAAACTGTTTTTT

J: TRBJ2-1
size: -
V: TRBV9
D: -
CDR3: CASSAGAVNEQFF
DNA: TGTGCCAGCAGCGCTGGGGCGGTTAATGAGCAGTTCTTC

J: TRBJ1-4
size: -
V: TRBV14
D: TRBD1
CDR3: CASSPNRGKLFF
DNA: TGTGCCAGCAGCCCCAACAGGGGGAAACTGTTTTTT

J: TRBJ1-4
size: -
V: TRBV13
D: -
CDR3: CASSVLNEKLFF
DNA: TGTGCCAGCAGCGTTCTTAATGAAAAACTGTTTTTT

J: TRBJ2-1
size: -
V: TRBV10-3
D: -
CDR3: CAISEGQSNEQFF
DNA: TGTGCCATCAGTGAGGGGCAATCCAATGAGCAGTTCTTC

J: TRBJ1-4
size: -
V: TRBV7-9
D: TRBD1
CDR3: CASSSGTGALNEKLFF
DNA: TGTGCCAGCAGCTCCGGGACAGGGGCGCTTAATGAAAAACTGTTTTTT

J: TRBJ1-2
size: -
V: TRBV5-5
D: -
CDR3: CASSSPGLYGYTF
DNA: TGTGCCAGCAGCTCACCGGGACTCTATGGCTACACCTTC

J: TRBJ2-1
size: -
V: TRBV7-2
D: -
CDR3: CASTRAGGYNEQFF
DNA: TGTGCCAGCACCAGGGCCGGCGGCTACAATGAGCAGTTCTTC

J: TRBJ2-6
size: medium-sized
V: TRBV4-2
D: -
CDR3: CASSQVDSSGANVLTF
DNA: TGTGCCAGCAGCCAAGTAGACAGCTCTGGGGCCAACGTCCTGACTTTC

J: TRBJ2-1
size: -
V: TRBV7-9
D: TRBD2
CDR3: CASSFRTSGSTYNEQFF
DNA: TGTGCCAGCAGCTTCCGGACTAGCGGGAGTACGTACAATGAGCAGTTCTTC

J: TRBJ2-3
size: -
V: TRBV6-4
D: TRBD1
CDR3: CASSDSAGGSTDTQYF
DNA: TGTGCCAGCAGTGACTCTGCAGGGGGAAGCACAGATACGCAGTATTTT

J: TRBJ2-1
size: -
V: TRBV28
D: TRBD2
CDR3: CASSSGLAGRSYNEQFF
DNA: TGTGCCAGCAGCAGTGGACTAGCGGGACGATCCTACAATGAGCAGTTCTTC

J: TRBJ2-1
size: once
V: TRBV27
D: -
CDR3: CASSLGLDNEQFF
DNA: TGTGCCAGCAGTCTAGGACTCGACAATGAGCAGTTCTTC

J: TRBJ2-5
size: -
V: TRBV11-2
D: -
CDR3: CASTLAGWETQYF
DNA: TGTGCCAGCACCCTCGCGGGTTGGGAGACCCAGTACTTC

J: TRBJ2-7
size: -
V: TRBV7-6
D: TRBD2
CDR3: CASSLGREGVYEQYF
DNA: TGTGCCAGCAGCTTAGGGCGGGAGGGTGTCTACGAGCAGTACTTC

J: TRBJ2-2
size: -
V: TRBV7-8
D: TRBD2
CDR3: CASSFLAGAMNTGELFF
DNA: TGTGCCAGCAGCTTCCTAGCGGGAGCCATGAACACCGGGGAGCTGTTTTTT

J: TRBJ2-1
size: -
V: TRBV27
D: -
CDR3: CASSIGGSYNEQFF
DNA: TGTGCCAGCAGTATTGGAGGGAGCTACAATGAGCAGTTCTTC

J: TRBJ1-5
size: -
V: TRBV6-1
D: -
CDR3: CASSEVASSNQPQHF
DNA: TGTGCCAGCAGTGAAGTAGCGTCTAGCAATCAGCCCCAGCATTTT

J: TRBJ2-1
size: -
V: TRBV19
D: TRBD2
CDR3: CASSTLLGLVDEQFF
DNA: TGTGCCAGTAGTACCCTCCTCGGACTAGTCGATGAGCAGTTCTTC

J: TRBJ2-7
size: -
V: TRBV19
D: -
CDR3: CASSSTSEGDEQYF
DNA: TGTGCCAGTAGCTCAACTAGCGAGGGGGACGAGCAGTACTTC

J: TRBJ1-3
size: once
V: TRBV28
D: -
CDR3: CASSLLLSRRTASGNTIYF
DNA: TGTGCCAGCAGTTTACTACTATCAAGAAGGACAGCCTCTGGAAACACCATATATTTT

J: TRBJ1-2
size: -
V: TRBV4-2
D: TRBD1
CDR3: CASSQGTGGDGYTF
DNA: TGTGCCAGCAGCCAAGGGACAGGGGGCGATGGCTACACCTTC

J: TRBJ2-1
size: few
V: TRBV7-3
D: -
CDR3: CASSLVSSEQFF
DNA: TGTGCCAGCAGCTTAGTTAGTAGTGAGCAGTTCTTC

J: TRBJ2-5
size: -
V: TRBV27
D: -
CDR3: CASSLWFGETQYF
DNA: TGTGCCAGCAGTTTATGGTTCGGGGAGACCCAGTACTTC

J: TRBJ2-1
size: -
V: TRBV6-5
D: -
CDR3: CASSYGLYNEQFF
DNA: TGTGCCAGCAGTTACGGGCTATACAATGAGCAGTTCTTC

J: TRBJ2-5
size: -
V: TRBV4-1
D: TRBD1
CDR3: CASSQTGVEETQYF
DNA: TGCGCCAGCAGCCAAACAGGGGTCGAAGAGACCCAGTACTTC

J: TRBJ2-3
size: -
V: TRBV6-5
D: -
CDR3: CASQGVGPTDTQYF
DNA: TGTGCCAGCCAAGGGGTAGGGCCCACAGATACGCAGTATTTT

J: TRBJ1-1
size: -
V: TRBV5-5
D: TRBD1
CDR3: CASSLGGGADTEAFF
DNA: TGTGCCAGCAGCTTGGGAGGGGGCGCGGACACTGAAGCTTTCTTT

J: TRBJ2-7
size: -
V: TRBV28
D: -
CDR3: CASSFRDNSYEQYF
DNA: TGTGCCAGCAGTTTCAGGGACAACTCCTACGAGCAGTACTTC

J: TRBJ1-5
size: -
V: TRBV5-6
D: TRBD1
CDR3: CASSLVGQDSNQPQHF
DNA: TGTGCCAGCAGCTTGGTCGGACAGGATAGCAATCAGCCCCAGCATTTT

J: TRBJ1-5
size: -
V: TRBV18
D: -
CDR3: CASSPQTQGGQPQHF
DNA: TGTGCCAGCTCACCCCAGACCCAAGGAGGGCAGCCCCAGCATTTT